These 10 T cell receptor beta chains share one sample of origin, sequenced in a study of blood T cell repertoires in COVID-19. Repertoires were generated with immunoSEQ multiplex PCR, while TCRdb's copy carries only in-frame clones and drops some. The sample records hundreds of thousands of clones, about 87% being singletons. Sequencing used PBMCs or T cells enriched from blood (not recorded which). The receptor set was obtained from a woman in her forties or fifties who had recovered from COVID-19.

V gene TRBV7-8 combines with J gene TRBJ2-1; possible D gene TRBD1, 6 bases. CDR1 is SGHVS, CDR2 FQNEAQ, per germline. The CDR3 contains 13 residues. V lost 5 bases, J lost 6 bases, and 11 bases lay in between. CDR3 region: CASSIDRSNEQFF. In DNA form, the CDR3 reads TGTGCCAGCAGCATAGACAGGTCCAATGAGCAGTTCTTC. The full variable domain, with the rest looked up from reference TRBV7-8 and TRBJ2-1, is GAGVSQSPRYKVAKRGQDVALRCDPISGHVSLFWYQQALGQGPEFLTYFQNEAQLDKSGLPSDRFFAERPEGSVSTLKIQRTQQEDSAVYLCASSIDRSNEQFFGPGTRLTVL.

This clone was detected a few times. The rearrangement joins TRBV2 to TRBJ2-1, with D maybe TRBD1 (5 bases). In germline, CDR1 is SNHLY, CDR2 FYNNEI. This CDR3 is built from 14 residues. V was pared by 6 bases and J by 1 base, with 10 bases between. The CDR3 here is CASSVDRSYNEQFF. In DNA form, the CDR3 reads TGTGCCAGCAGCGTCGACAGATCCTACAATGAGCAGTTCTTC.

The CDR3 protein is CASSQGANEKLFF. In DNA, the CDR3 is TGCGCCAGCAGCCAGGGGGCAAATGAAAAACTGTTTTTT. The V call is TRBV4-3, the J call TRBJ1-4, with D perhaps TRBD1 (6 bases). Germline CDR1 and CDR2: LGHNA and YSLEER. The CDR3 loop spans 13 amino acids. Trimming pared 3 bases from V and 5 bases from J, leaving 7 bases between.

This chain joins TRBV5-4 and TRBJ2-3; D may be TRBD1 (5 bases). Per germline, CDR1 SGHNT and CDR2 YYREEE (reference sequence). Trimming took off 6 bases at V and 0 bases at J, with 8 bases between the two ends. The CDR3 runs 13 residues. The CDR3 sequence is CASNAGSTDTQYF. In DNA form, the CDR3 reads TGTGCCAGCAACGCAGGGAGCACAGATACGCAGTATTTT.

The chain employs TRBV4-2 and TRBJ1-2; 7 bases agree with TRBD1. CDR1 is LGHNA, CDR2 YNFKEQ, per germline. V was pared by 2 bases and J by 5 bases, with 8 bases of the junction left unmatched. There are 15 residues in the CDR3. The CDR3 coding sequence is TGTGCCAGCAGCCAAAGTCCCGGGACAGATTATGGCTACACCTTC. The encoded protein is CASSQSPGTDYGYTF.

The chain joins TRBV6-6 to TRBJ1-4, with D possibly TRBD1 on 6 matching bases. Between the trimmed V and J ends, which lost 7 bases and 11 bases, there was a span of 14 bases. This CDR3 comprises 12 residues. Germline V gene sequence: CDR1 MNHNY, CDR2 SVGAGI (reference sequence). CDR3 loop: CASTPGVAKLFF. DNA for the CDR3: TGTGCCAGCACTCCAGGGGTCGCGAAACTGTTTTTT.

This clone was seen a few times. This chain joins TRBV4-1 and TRBJ2-2; 9 bases map to TRBD2. The CDR3 is 14 amino acids. With 6 bases clipped from V and 8 bases from J, the junction kept 7 bases outside the gene matches. Germline-derived CDR1 and CDR2 are MGHRA and YSYEKL. CDR3 sequence reads: CASRLREGAGELFF. The CDR3, as DNA: TGCGCCAGCAGGTTGCGGGAGGGCGCTGGGGAGCTGTTTTTT.

The chain joins TRBV2 to TRBJ1-2; tentatively, D is TRBD1 (5 bases). V was trimmed by 6 bases and J by 1 base, leaving 18 bases between them. The CDR3 covers 16 residues. Germline V gene lookup returns CDR1 SNHLY and CDR2 FYNNEI. The DNA of the CDR3 is TGTGCCAGCAGCCCTATGGTAACAGGAGTTAACTATGGCTACACCTTC. Translation gives CASSPMVTGVNYGYTF.

The chain recombines TRBV18 with TRBJ2-1; D possibly corresponds to TRBD2 (5 bases). CDR1 and CDR2 (germline): KGHSH, LQKENI. The V and J ends lost 3 bases and 6 bases respectively, with 12 bases between them. The CDR3 runs 14 residues. Written as DNA, the CDR3 is TGTGCCAGCTCACCCGGTGGAGGACCCAATGAGCAGTTCTTC. Its translation is CASSPGGGPNEQFF.

CDR3 sequence (DNA): TGTGCCTGGAGTGTACCGGGGATGGGTACTGTCTACTTC. As protein: CAWSVPGMGTVYF. The V and J genes are TRBV30 and TRBJ2-7; D is possibly TRBD2 (5 bases). The CDR3 consists of 13 residues. CDR1 is GTSNPN and CDR2 is SVGIG in the germline V gene (reference sequence). Trimming took off 0 bases at V and 13 bases at J, with 19 bases between the two ends.